The clone carrying this TCR beta chain was seen once. The CDR3 extends over 14 amino acids. With 3 bases removed from V and 3 bases from J, the gap between germline ends came to 10 bases. Germline loops: CDR1 SGDLS, CDR2 YYNGEE. The sample is drawn from a study of blood T cell repertoires in COVID-19. Study information: Sources were T cells, B-cell-depleted T cells, or PBMCs; the material itself was cDNA or gDNA.

Seattle patient enrollment occurred during active infection, with longitudinal follow-up thereafter. Source study methods: Amplifying reference gene primers gave estimates of nucleated cell counts. Measured with immunoSEQ multiplex PCR; TCRdb has only the in-frame clones, and not every one. That table is the source of V, J and clone size, and D and trimming were worked out from the DNA. The table records more than 65,000 clones, 83% of them present only once. This chain links TRBV9 with TRBJ1-5; D is perhaps TRBD1 (5 bases). The specimen sequenced was peripheral blood. This TCR came from a man aged 25-40 years with COVID-19, enrolled during active disease. The CDR3 region has the DNA TGTGCCAGCAGCGGGGGAGGGGTCAATCAGCCCCAGCATTTT. Its protein product is CASSGGGVNQPQHF.